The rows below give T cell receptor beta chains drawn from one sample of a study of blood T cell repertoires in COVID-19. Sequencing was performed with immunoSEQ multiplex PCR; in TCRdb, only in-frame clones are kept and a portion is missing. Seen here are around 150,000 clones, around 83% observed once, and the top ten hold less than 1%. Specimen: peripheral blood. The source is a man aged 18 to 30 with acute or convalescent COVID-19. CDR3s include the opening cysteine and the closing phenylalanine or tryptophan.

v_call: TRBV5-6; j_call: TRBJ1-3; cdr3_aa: CASSREGRNGNTIYF
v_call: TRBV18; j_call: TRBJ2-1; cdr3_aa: CASIGGGADNEQFF
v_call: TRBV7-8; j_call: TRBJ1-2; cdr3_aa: CASSLDGNAHYGYTF
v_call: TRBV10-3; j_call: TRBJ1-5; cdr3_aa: CAIGGQSNQPQHF
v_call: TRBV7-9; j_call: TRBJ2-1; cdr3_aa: CASSLDHRGPEQFF
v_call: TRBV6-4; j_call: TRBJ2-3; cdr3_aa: CASSVSAGGDTDTQYF
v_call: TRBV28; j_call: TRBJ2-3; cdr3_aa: CASRKTSTDTQYF
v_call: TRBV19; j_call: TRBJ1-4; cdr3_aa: CASSEGTATTEEKLFF
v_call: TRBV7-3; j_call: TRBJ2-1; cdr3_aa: CASSSGGGYYNEQFF
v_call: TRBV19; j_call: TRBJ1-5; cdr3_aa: CASSPDGGTNQPQHF
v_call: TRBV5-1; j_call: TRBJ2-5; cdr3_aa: CASSLTRPGEQETQYF
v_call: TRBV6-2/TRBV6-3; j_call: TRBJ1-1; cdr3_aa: CASSYWGNTEAFF
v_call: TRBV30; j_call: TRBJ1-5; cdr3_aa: CAWSTGSEQPQHF
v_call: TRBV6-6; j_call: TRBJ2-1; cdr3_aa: CASRPGVAGNEQFF
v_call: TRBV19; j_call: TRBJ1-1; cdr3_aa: CATRGTANTEAFF
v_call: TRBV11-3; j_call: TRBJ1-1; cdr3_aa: CASSRQGDTEAFF
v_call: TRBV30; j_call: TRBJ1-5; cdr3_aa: CAWSESGEVQPQHF
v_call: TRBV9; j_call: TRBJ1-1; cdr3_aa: CASSVGSRAGTEAFF
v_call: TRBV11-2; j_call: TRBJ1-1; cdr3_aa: CASSPRRYGTTEAFF
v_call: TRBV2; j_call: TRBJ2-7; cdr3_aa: CASKDLRGFYEQYF
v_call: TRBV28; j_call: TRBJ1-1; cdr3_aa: CASSPPGGASTEAFF
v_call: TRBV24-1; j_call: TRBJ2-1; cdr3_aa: CATSDLTGGAGNEQFF
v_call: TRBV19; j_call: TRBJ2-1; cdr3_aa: CASSMSGTSGNNEQFF
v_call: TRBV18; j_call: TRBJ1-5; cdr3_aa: CASSPAEGRQIQPQHF
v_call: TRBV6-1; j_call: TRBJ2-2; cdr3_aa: CASSETNRATGELFF
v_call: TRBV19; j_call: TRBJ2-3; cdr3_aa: CASSNQKGAGITDTQYF
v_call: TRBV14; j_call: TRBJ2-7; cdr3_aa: CASSQDWGAREQYF
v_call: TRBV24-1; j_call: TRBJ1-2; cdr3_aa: CATSDQTGGGYTF
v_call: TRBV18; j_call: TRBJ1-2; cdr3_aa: CASSPTNYREGYTF
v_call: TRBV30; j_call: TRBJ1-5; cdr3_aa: CAWSVRDYQPQHF
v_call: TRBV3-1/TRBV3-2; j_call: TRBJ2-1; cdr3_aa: CASSHDLAGMSEQFF
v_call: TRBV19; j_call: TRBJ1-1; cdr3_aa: CASIKTGGAEAFF
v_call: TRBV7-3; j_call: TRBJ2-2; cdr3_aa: CASSLIGGRRTGELFF
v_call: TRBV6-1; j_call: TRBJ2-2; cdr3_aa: CASSDLPNTGELFF
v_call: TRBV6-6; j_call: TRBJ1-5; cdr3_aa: CASSLEGGFQPQHF
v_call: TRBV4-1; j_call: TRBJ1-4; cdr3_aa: CASSQSGTGAEKLFF
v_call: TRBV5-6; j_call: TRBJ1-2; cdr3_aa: CASSFRVRGGYGYTF
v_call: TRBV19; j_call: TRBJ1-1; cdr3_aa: CASSILGRNTEAFF
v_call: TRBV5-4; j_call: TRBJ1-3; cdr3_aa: CASSFQWGTGPRGNTIYF
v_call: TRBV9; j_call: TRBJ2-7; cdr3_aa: CASSPGSDLYEQYF
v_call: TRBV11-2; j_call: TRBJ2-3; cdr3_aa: CASTPGLAGVDTQYF
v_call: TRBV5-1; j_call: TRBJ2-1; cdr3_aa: CASSRGDRRYANEQFF
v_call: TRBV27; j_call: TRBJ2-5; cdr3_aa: CASRSQGAVQETQYF
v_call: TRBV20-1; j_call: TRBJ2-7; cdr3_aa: CSASKPGTSGASYF
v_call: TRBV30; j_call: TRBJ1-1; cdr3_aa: CAWSVQGIGAFF
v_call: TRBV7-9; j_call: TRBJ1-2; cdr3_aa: CASSLDSDNYGYTF
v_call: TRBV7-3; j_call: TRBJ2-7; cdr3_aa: CASSPRQGGEQYF
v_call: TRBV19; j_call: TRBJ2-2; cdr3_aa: CASSIVGGEGTGELFF
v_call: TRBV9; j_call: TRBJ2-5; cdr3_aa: CASSVALGGRETQYF
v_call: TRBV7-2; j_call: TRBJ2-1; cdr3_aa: CASSSTSGGANEQFF